The 15 T cell receptor beta chains reported below all come from one sample, sequenced in a study of blood T cell repertoires in COVID-19. Sequencing used immunoSEQ multiplex PCR; TCRdb keeps in-frame clones, though not all of them. The sample lists approximately 100,000 clones, 85% to 90% occurring once. The sample comprised peripheral blood. The receptors were gathered from a man between 50 and 59 years old with acute or convalescent COVID-19.

V gene TRBV29-1 combines with J gene TRBJ2-7; no firm D call. The CDR3 totals 11 residues. V lost 5 bases, J lost 3 bases, and 8 bases lay in between. The germline gives CDR1 SQVTM, CDR2 ANQGSEA. The CDR3 loop is CSVKRSYEQYF. CDR3 DNA sequence: TGCAGCGTTAAACGGAGCTACGAGCAGTACTTC.

This clone was recorded many times. V and J are TRBV5-8 and TRBJ2-3; 8 positions agree with TRBD1. The CDR3 has 15 amino acids. Germline assignment: CDR1 SGHTS and CDR2 YDEGEE. Trimming cost V 4 bases and J 3 bases; bases outside gene matches: 7. DNA for the CDR3: TGTGCCAGCAGCGCCGGGACAGGACTAACAGATACGCAGTATTTT. It encodes CASSAGTGLTDTQYF.

The chain is built from TRBV28 and TRBJ2-1; 8 positions agree with TRBD2. The V segment lost 6 bases and the J segment 4 bases; nucleotides outside the gene matches: 5. The CDR3 has 14 residues. Germline-derived CDR1 and CDR2 are MDHEN and SYDVKM. Here the CDR3 reads CASSPGGGYNEQFF. For the CDR3, the DNA is TGTGCCAGCAGCCCGGGAGGGGGATACAATGAGCAGTTCTTC.

This chain links TRBV5-1 with TRBJ2-1; 9 bases match TRBD2. Germline V gene sequence: CDR1 SGHRS, CDR2 YFSETQ. V was pared by 2 bases and J by 5 bases, with 14 bases of the junction left unmatched. This CDR3 region has 18 residues. The CDR3 spells CASSFRKSLAGMDNEQFF. The CDR3 DNA reads as TGCGCCAGCAGCTTTCGCAAAAGTCTAGCGGGAATGGACAATGAGCAGTTCTTC.

The CDR3 sequence is CASSRTGVVSGRRAGPDTQYF. The DNA of the CDR3 is TGTGCCAGCAGTAGAACCGGGGTCGTTAGCGGGAGGCGGGCTGGTCCAGATACGCAGTATTTT. The V and J genes are TRBV27 and TRBJ2-3; 10 bases agree with TRBD2. V lost 5 bases and J lost 4; bases outside the gene matches: 24. Germline CDR1 is MNHEY and CDR2 is SMNVEV (reference sequence). The length of the CDR3 is 21 residues.

The rearrangement uses TRBV28 and TRBJ2-7, with 7 nucleotides matching TRBD2. Germline V gives CDR1 MDHEN, CDR2 SYDVKM. CDR3 length: 17 amino acids. The V gene end was trimmed by 2 bases and the J gene end by 2 bases; junction bases not matched to a gene: 12. CDR3 sequence: CASSLVGGAGTPYEQYF. The CDR3 DNA sequence: TGTGCCAGCAGTTTAGTTGGTGGAGCGGGAACCCCCTACGAGCAGTACTTC. Looking up the rest from reference TRBV28 and TRBJ2-7 gives the full variable domain: DVKVTQSSRYLVKRTGEKVFLECVQDMDHENMFWYRQDPGLGLRLIYFSYDVKMKEKGDIPEGYSVSREKKERFSLILESASTNQTSMYLCASSLVGGAGTPYEQYFGPGTRLTVT.

The chain recombines TRBV28 with TRBJ2-1; 12 bases map to TRBD2. The CDR3 is made up of 18 amino acids. V was pared by 3 bases and J by 2 bases, with 8 bases of the junction left unmatched. Germline loops: CDR1 MDHEN, CDR2 SYDVKM. This chain's CDR3 is CASSFRPGLAGPYNEQFF. In DNA, the CDR3 is TGTGCCAGCAGTTTCAGACCGGGACTAGCGGGTCCCTACAATGAGCAGTTCTTC.

The rearrangement joins TRBV25-1 to TRBJ2-7; a weak D match, TRBD1 (5 bases). The V end lost 4 bases, the J end lost 2 bases, and 9 bases lay between the germline ends. The CDR3 length is 13 residues. The V gene's germline CDR1 is MGHDK and CDR2 SYGVNS. CDR3 bases: TGTGCCAGCAGTGCGACAGATACCTACGAGCAGTACTTC. It specifies CASSATDTYEQYF.

The chain couples TRBV18 to TRBJ2-1; D not certain. The CDR3 contains 16 residues. Trimming pared 3 bases from V and 5 bases from J, leaving 17 bases between. The germline V gene has CDR1 KGHSH and CDR2 LQKENI. The CDR3 DNA follows: TGTGCCAGCTCACCGGCTGTGTTATTGAGGAACAATGAGCAGTTCTTC. This translates into CASSPAVLLRNNEQFF.

The J gene is TRBJ2-7, the V gene TRBV5-1, with D possibly matching TRBD2 (6 bases). Germline V gene data show CDR1 as SGHRS and CDR2 as YFSETQ. The CDR3 length is 12 residues. V was pared by 1 base and J by 12 bases, with 14 bases between. DNA for the CDR3: TGCGCCAGCAGCTTGAGTGGAGGGGATAGGTACTTC. This gives the protein CASSLSGGDRYF.

The V call is TRBV6-5, the J call TRBJ2-3, with TRBD1 matching 9 bases. V shed 6 bases, J shed 7 bases, and the junction held 8 bases outside the gene matches. The germline V gene encodes CDR1 MNHEY and CDR2 SVGAGI. This CDR3 contains 14 residues. The CDR3 protein is CASRQGALQNTQYF. The CDR3, as DNA: TGTGCCAGCAGACAGGGGGCCCTCCAAAATACGCAGTATTTT.

The chain has TRBV7-9 and TRBJ1-4, with 8 positions matching TRBD1. CDR1 SEHNR and CDR2 FQNEAQ come from the germline V gene (reference sequence). J was trimmed by 5 bases and V by 3 bases; bases with no gene match: 5. The CDR3 has 15 amino acids. CDR3 coding DNA: TGTGCCAGCAGCTTGAGCCAGGGGGCCAATGAAAAACTGTTTTTT. Protein product: CASSLSQGANEKLFF.

The gene calls are TRBV5-1 and TRBJ1-4; D not resolved. Germline V lookup: CDR1 SGHRS, CDR2 YFSETQ. Trimming pared 0 bases from V and 3 bases from J, leaving 9 bases between. This CDR3 has 15 residues. This CDR3 reads CASSLGSGSNEKLFF. The CDR3 DNA is TGCGCCAGCAGCTTGGGGTCGGGGTCTAATGAAAAACTGTTTTTT.

The chain recombines TRBV2 with TRBJ2-7; TRBD2 matches 7 bases. With 4 bases clipped from V and 2 bases from J, the junction kept 14 bases outside the gene matches. Germline values: CDR1 SNHLY, CDR2 FYNNEI. This CDR3 contains 17 residues. The CDR3 nucleotides read TGTGCCAGCAGTGGAGGGGTTGGCGGGAGTTCTCCCTACGAGCAGTACTTC. Translating gives CASSGGVGGSSPYEQYF.

This sequence joins TRBV7-2 and TRBJ2-7; 12 bases match TRBD1. The CDR3 loop spans 18 amino acids. After removal of 0 bases from V and 2 bases from J, the junction contained 8 bases not matched to a gene. Germline CDR1 and CDR2: SGHTA and FQGNSA. The CDR3 reads CASSLAGTGGAQTYEQYF. The CDR3, as DNA: TGTGCCAGCAGCTTAGCCGGGACAGGGGGCGCGCAAACCTACGAGCAGTACTTC.